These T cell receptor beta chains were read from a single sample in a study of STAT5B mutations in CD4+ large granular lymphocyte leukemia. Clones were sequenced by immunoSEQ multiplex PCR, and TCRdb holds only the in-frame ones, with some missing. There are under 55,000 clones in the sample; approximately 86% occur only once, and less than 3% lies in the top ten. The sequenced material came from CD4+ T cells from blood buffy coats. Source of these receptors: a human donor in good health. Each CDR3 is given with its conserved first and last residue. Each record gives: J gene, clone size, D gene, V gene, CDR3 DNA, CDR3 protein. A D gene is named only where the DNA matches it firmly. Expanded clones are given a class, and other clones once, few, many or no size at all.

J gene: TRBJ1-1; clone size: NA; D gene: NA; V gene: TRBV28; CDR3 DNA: TGTGCCAGCTCTTTCGGACAGAGTGCTATGAACACTGAAGCTTTCTTT; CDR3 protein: CASSFGQSAMNTEAFF
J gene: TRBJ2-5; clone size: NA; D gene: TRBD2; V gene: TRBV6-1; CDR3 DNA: TGTGCCAGCAGTGCGTGGACTAGCGGGAGTAGGGAGACCCAGTACTTC; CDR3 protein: CASSAWTSGSRETQYF
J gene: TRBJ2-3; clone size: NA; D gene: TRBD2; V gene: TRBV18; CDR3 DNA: TGTGCCAGCTCACCGGTACCACTAGCGGGGAGTTCCGATACGCAGTATTTT; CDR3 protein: CASSPVPLAGSSDTQYF
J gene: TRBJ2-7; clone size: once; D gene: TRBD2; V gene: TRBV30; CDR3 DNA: TGTGCCTGGAGTGTACTGCGGGGGAGACCCTACGAGCAGTACTTC; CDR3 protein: CAWSVLRGRPYEQYF
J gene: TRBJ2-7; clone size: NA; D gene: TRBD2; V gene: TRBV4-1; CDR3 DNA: TGCGCCAGCAGCCAAGGAGCGGGAGTCGGTTACGAGCAGTACTTC; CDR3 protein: CASSQGAGVGYEQYF
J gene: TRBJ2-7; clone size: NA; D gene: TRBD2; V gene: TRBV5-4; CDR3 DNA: TGTGCCAGCAGCCAAGGACTAGCGAGCAACGAGCAGTACTTC; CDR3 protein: CASSQGLASNEQYF
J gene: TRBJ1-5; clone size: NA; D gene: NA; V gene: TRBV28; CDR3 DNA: TGTGCCAGCAGTTTGGAGTTACGGCCCCAGCATTTT; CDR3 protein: CASSLELRPQHF
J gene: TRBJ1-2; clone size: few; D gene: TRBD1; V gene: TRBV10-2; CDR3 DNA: TGCGCCAGCAGTCTTGGGACAGGGGATCTTGGGATCTATGGCTACACCTTC; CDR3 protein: CASSLGTGDLGIYGYTF
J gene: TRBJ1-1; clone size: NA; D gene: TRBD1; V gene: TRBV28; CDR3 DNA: TGTGCCAGCAGTTTGACCGGAGGGGGCGAGTACGCTTTCTTT; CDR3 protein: CASSLTGGGEYAFF
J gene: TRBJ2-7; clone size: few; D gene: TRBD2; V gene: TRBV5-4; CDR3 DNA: TGTGCCAGCAGCTCGGGACTAGCTGGCGAGCAGTACTTC; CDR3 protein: CASSSGLAGEQYF
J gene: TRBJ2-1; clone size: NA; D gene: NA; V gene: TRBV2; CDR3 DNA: TGTGCCAGCAGTGGGGGACCCCCGGTAGAGCAGTTCTTC; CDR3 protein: CASSGGPPVEQFF
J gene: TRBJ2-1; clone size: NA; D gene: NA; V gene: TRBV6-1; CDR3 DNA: TGTGCCAGCAGTGAAGACCGGGGCACTTACAATGAGCAGTTCTTC; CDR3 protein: CASSEDRGTYNEQFF